This passage covers 9 T cell receptor beta chains from one sample sequenced in a study of blood T cell repertoires in COVID-19. TCRdb's table, derived via immunoSEQ multiplex PCR, lists solely in-frame clones and lacks some. This table holds a few hundred thousand clones, roughly 84% found once. Source material: peripheral blood. The receptors shown here come from a woman between 18 and 29 years old with acute or convalescent COVID-19.

The V gene is TRBV19, the J gene TRBJ2-1; D is ambiguous. Germline V gives CDR1 LNHDA, CDR2 SQIVND (reference sequence). The V and J ends lost 5 bases and 4 bases respectively, with 6 bases between them. The CDR3 sequence is 12 residues long. CDR3 in amino acids: CASSPGYNEQFF. The CDR3, as DNA: TGTGCCAGTAGTCCGGGTTACAATGAGCAGTTCTTC. The entire variable domain, with the rest obtained from reference TRBV19 and TRBJ2-1, is as follows: DGGITQSPKYLFRKEGQNVTLSCEQNLNHDAMYWYRQDPGQGLRLIYYSQIVNDFQKGDIAEGYSVSREKKESFPLTVTSAQKNPTAFYLCASSPGYNEQFFGPGTRLTVL.

In this sample, this clone turned up once. V is TRBV14 and J is TRBJ2-1, with a tentative D call TRBD1 (5 bases). Trimming shortened V by 0 bases and J by 10 bases, and 10 bases separated the two germline ends. The germline V gene has CDR1 SGHDN and CDR2 FVKESK. The CDR3 runs 13 residues. The CDR3 DNA sequence: TGTGCCAGCAGCCAAGATCGGGCAGGGGAGCAGTTCTTC. Protein sequence: CASSQDRAGEQFF.

For this clone: The same CDR3 is also encoded by other DNA sequences in this sample. This sequence joins TRBV9 and TRBJ1-1; TRBD1 aligns across 7 bases. CDR1 and CDR2 (germline): SGDLS, YYNGEE. The ends lost 4 bases at V and 1 base at J; junction bases unmatched: 4. The CDR3 loop spans 14 amino acids. CDR3 loop: CASSPQGGNTEAFF. CDR3 DNA: TGTGCCAGCAGCCCCCAGGGGGGGAACACTGAAGCTTTCTTT. The full variable domain, completed using reference TRBV9 and TRBJ1-1, is DSGVTQTPKHLITATGQRVTLRCSPRSGDLSVYWYQQSLDQGLQFLIQYYNGEERAKGNILERFSAQQFPDLHSELNLSSLELGDSALYFCASSPQGGNTEAFFGQGTRLTVV.

This clone was picked up a small number of times. The chain combines TRBV13 with TRBJ2-7; TRBD1 might be the D (6 bases). This CDR3 is built from 14 residues. Germline lookup yields CDR1 PRHDT and CDR2 FYEKMQ (reference sequence). The V end lost 3 bases, the J end lost 2 bases, and 11 bases lay between the germline ends. DNA of the CDR3: TGTGCCAGCAGCTTCCCCGGGACAACCTACGAGCAGTACTTC. Translation gives CASSFPGTTYEQYF.

There are a few counts of this clone. The chain recombines TRBV5-1 with TRBJ1-2; TRBD1 might be the D (5 bases). CDR3 length: 13 amino acids. In germline, CDR1 is SGHRS, CDR2 YFSETQ. V dropped 2 bases and J dropped 2 bases, with 7 bases sitting between them. CDR3 protein: CASSFGGNYGYTF. CDR3 DNA sequence: TGCGCCAGCAGCTTCGGGGGGAACTATGGCTACACCTTC. Supplemented by reference TRBV5-1 and TRBJ1-2, the full variable domain reads KAGVTQTPRYLIKTRGQQVTLSCSPISGHRSVSWYQQTPGQGLQFLFEYFSETQRNKGNFPGRFSGRQFSNSRSEMNVSTLELGDSALYLCASSFGGNYGYTFGSGTRLTVV.

The rearrangement links TRBV30 to TRBJ1-5; D perhaps matches TRBD1 (6 bases). Trimming shortened V by 1 base and J by 2 bases, and 6 bases separated the two germline ends. The CDR3 is made up of 13 amino acids. Germline V gene data show CDR1 as GTSNPN and CDR2 as SVGIG (reference sequence). CDR3: CAWSAGGNQPQHF. Here the CDR3 DNA reads TGTGCCTGGAGTGCAGGGGGCAATCAGCCCCAGCATTTT.

The chain has TRBV30 and TRBJ2-1; 12 bases match TRBD2. Germline CDR1 and CDR2: GTSNPN and SVGIG (reference sequence). CDR3 length: 15 residues. J lost 7 bases, V lost 0 bases, and 4 bases had no gene match. The CDR3 DNA is TGTGCCTGGAGTGTAGGCCTAGCGGGGGGGAATGAGCAGTTCTTC. Protein sequence: CAWSVGLAGGNEQFF.

This clone was observed a handful of times. The V call is TRBV5-6, the J call TRBJ2-7; 12 bases line up with TRBD1. The CDR3 totals 18 residues. Germline-derived CDR1 and CDR2 are SGHDT and YYEEEE. The trim removed 3 bases at V and 1 base at J, leaving 11 bases unmatched. The CDR3 here is CASSSRGTGGNPSYEQYF. CDR3 bases: TGTGCCAGCAGCTCGCGCGGGACAGGGGGCAACCCTTCCTACGAGCAGTACTTC.

V and J are TRBV27 and TRBJ1-3; perhaps TRBD1 as D (5 bases). CDR1 and CDR2 from the germline V gene are MNHEY and SMNVEV (reference sequence). The CDR3 sequence is 15 residues long. The germline V and J ends were trimmed by 5 bases and 4 bases, with 15 bases remaining between them. The CDR3, as DNA: TGTGCCAGCAGTCCGCGGGACGGATGGGGAAACACCATATATTTT. Translation gives CASSPRDGWGNTIYF.